This T cell receptor beta chain was captured in a study of blood T cell repertoires in COVID-19. Clones were sequenced by immunoSEQ multiplex PCR, and TCRdb holds only the in-frame ones, with some missing. The sample yields some 300,000 clones, more than 85% seen once. Germline values: CDR1 SNHLY, CDR2 FYNNEI. The V and J ends lost 7 bases and 6 bases respectively, with 10 bases between them. The CDR3 has 12 amino acids. Sequenced sample: peripheral blood. The sequence derives from a man aged 65 to 79 with acute or convalescent COVID-19. V usage is TRBV2 and J usage is TRBJ2-1; D might be TRBD2 (5 bases). The chain's CDR3 is CASKGLSNEQFF. The CDR3 coding sequence is TGTGCCAGCAAAGGACTGTCCAATGAGCAGTTCTTC.